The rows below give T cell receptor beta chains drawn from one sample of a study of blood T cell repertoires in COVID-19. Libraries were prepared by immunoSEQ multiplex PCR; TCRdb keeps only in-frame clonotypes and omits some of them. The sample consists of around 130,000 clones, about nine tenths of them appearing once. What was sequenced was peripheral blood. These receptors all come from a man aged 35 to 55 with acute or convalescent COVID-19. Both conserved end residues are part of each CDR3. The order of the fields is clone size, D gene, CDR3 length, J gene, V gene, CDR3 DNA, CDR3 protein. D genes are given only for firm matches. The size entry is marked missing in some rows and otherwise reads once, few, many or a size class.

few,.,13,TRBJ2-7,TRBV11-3,TGTGCCAGCAGCCATTCATCGAGGAACGAGCAGTACTTC,CASSHSSRNEQYF
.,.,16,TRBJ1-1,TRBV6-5,TGTGCCAGCAGTTCCCCCTCCGGGACAAAAGGTACTGAAGCTTTCTTT,CASSSPSGTKGTEAFF
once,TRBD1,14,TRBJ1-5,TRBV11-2,TGTGCCAGCAGCCCATCAGGGGGGTATCAGCCCCAGCATTTT,CASSPSGGYQPQHF
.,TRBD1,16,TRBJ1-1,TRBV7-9,TGTGCCAGCAGCCTCGGACAGGACGTGAGAGACACTGAAGCTTTCTTT,CASSLGQDVRDTEAFF
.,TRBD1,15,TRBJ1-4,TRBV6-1,TGTGCCAGCAGTGAATCCGGGACAGGGGTGGAAAAACTGTTTTTT,CASSESGTGVEKLFF
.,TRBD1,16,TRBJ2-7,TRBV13,TGTGCCAGCAGCTCATCCCGGGACAGGGGGATTTACGAGCAGTACTTC,CASSSSRDRGIYEQYF
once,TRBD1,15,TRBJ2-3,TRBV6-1,TGTGCCAGCAGTGAAGTACAGGGGGTCACAGATACGCAGTATTTT,CASSEVQGVTDTQYF
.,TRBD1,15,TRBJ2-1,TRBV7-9,TGTGCCAGCAGCCCAGGGACAGGACTATACAATGAGCAGTTCTTC,CASSPGTGLYNEQFF
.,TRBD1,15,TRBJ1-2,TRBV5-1,TGCGCCAGCAGCTTGGCCCTGGACAGGTCCAGTGGCTACACCTTC,CASSLALDRSSGYTF
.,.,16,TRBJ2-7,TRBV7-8,TGTGCCAGCAGCTTAGCGCGAGGTGGCTTTACCTACGAGCAGTACTTC,CASSLARGGFTYEQYF
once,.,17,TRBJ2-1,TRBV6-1,TGTGCCAGCAGTGATACGGGATTCGCTAACACCTACAATGAGCAGTTCTTC,CASSDTGFANTYNEQFF
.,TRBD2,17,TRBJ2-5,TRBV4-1,TGCGCCAGCAGCCTTCAGGGTTCAGCGGGAGGAGGAGAGACCCAGTACTTC,CASSLQGSAGGGETQYF
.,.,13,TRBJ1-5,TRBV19,TGTGCCAGTAGTGTAAGCCGGGATCAGCCCCAGCATTTT,CASSVSRDQPQHF
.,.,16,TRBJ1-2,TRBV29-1,TGCAGCGTTGAAGGTGGAGGGGGGGCCACTAACTATGGCTACACCTTC,CSVEGGGGATNYGYTF
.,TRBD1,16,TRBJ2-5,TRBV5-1,TGCGCCAGCAGCTTACTAGGGACAGGGCGGAGAGAGACCCAGTACTTC,CASSLLGTGRRETQYF
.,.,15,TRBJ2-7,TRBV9,TGTGCCAGCAGCCCAGGGCCCCAGGGGCACTACGAGCAGTACTTC,CASSPGPQGHYEQYF
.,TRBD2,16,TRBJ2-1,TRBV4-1,TGCGCCAGCAGCCCTAGCGGGAGGGCCTCCTACAATGAGCAGTTCTTC,CASSPSGRASYNEQFF
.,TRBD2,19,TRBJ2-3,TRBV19,TGTGCCAGTAGTACGCCTCTCGGGAAGCGGGAGGTCGAGCGGGATACGCAGTATTTT,CASSTPLGKREVERDTQYF
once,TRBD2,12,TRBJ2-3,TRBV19,TGTGCCAGTAGTGGCGGGGGGGATACGCAGTATTTT,CASSGGGDTQYF
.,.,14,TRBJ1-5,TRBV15,TGTGCCACCAGCGTACAGGGAAGGAATCAGCCCCAGCATTTT,CATSVQGRNQPQHF
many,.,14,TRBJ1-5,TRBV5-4,TGTGCCAGCAGCTTGAGGGGCAGCAATCAGCCCCAGCATTTT,CASSLRGSNQPQHF
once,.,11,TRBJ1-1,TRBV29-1,TGCAGCGTTGAAATTCACGGGGGGGCTTTCTTT,CSVEIHGGAFF
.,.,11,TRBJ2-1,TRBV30,TGTGCCTGGGCCCGTTACAATGAGCAGTTCTTC,CAWARYNEQFF
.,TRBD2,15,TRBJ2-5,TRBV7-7,TGTGCCAGCAGCTTAGGACTAGCGGGAGGAGAGACCCAGTACTTC,CASSLGLAGGETQYF
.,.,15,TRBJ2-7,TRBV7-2,TGTGCCAGCAGCCCGGGACTCCCCAGCTCCTACGAGCAGTACTTC,CASSPGLPSSYEQYF
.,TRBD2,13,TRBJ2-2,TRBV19,TGTGCCAGCCGGCTGGGGGGGACCGGGGAGCTGTTTTTT,CASRLGGTGELFF
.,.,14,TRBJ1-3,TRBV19,TGTGCCAGTAGTATACGGGGCTCTGGAAACACCATATATTTT,CASSIRGSGNTIYF
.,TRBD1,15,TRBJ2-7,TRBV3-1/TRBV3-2,TGTGCCAGCAGCCGCGGGACAGGGATAAGGTACGAGCAGTACTTC,CASSRGTGIRYEQYF
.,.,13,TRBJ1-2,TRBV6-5,TGTGCCAGCAGCCTCGGACAGAACTATGGCTACACCTTC,CASSLGQNYGYTF
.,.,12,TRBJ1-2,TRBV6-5,TGTGCCAGCAGAGCAAATAACTATGGCTACACCTTC,CASRANNYGYTF
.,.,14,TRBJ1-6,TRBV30,TGTGCCTGGAGTAGGACAATGGATAATTCACCCCTCCACTTT,CAWSRTMDNSPLHF
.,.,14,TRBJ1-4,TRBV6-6,TGTGCCAGCACCAACCGGGTCGAGATAGAAAAACTGTTTTTT,CASTNRVEIEKLFF
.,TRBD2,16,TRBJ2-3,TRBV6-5,TGTGCCAGCAGTTACGATCCAGCGGGGGGTTCGGATACGCAGTATTTT,CASSYDPAGGSDTQYF
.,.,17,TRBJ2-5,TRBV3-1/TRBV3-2,TGTGCCAGCAGCCCCTCCTACCGGGACTCCTTTGTCGAGACCCAGTACTTC,CASSPSYRDSFVETQYF
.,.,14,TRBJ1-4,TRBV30,TGTGCCTGGAGGGTGACAGCAACTAATGAAAAACTGTTTTTT,CAWRVTATNEKLFF
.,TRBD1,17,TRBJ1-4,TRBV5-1,TGCGCCAGCAGCTTGAAGGGACAGGGGCTATACAATGAAAAACTGTTTTTT,CASSLKGQGLYNEKLFF
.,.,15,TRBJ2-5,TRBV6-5,TGTGCCAGCAGTTCGCTGGGGACTGGGCAAGAGACCCAGTACTTC,CASSSLGTGQETQYF